This T cell receptor (beta chain) was obtained from a study of T-cell memory formation after mild COVID-19 (dated by TCRdb to the early 2020s). Background for the entire study: Most TCR sequence clusters were specific to one of the two donors. Two young, previously healthy adult volunteers made up the cohort, one male and one female. T-cell clones expanding and contracting after mild COVID-19 in two donors were tracked by longitudinal TCRalpha and TCRbeta repertoire sequencing. The study at large found these results: The study included only a couple of mild cases, and larger cohorts that include severe cases with pre-infection samples were judged to be necessary. Balanced CD4/CD8 phenotypes were observed for clones contracting from day 15 to 85, whereas a bias towards CD4+ was observed for a second wave of clones expanding from day 15 to 37. Contracting CD4+ clones turned up mainly in the CM and EM memory subsets, whereas EMRA was where CD8+ clones were enriched. Some responding clones were found in pre-infection memory, which suggests that pre-existing cross-reactive memory T cells took part in the SARS-CoV-2 response. The second-wave clones that peaked on day 37 were not confirmed to be SARS-CoV-2 specific.

This clonotype showed up many times. Its antigen is unknown. There are no base qualities to consult, and no much larger clone falls within one base. Instrument on record: Illumina NovaSeq 6000. TCRalpha and TCRbeta cDNA libraries were constructed by 5'RACE with constant-segment primers, with sample barcodes and unique molecular identifiers being introduced. Trizol reagent was used to extract RNA from every sample. Amplification of the libraries took two PCR steps, and the second step added a second sample barcode plus Illumina TruSeq adapters. Libraries were sequenced on an Illumina NovaSeq with 2 x 150 bp paired-end reads. On the authors' methods: The reads were demultiplexed and collapsed into UMI-guided consensus sequences using migec v1.2.7. Using mixcr v2.1.11, UMI consensuses were aligned to TRA and TRB V and J templates and then assembled into clonotypes. A clonotype was counted as expanded or contracted only if both edgeR and NoisET called the change significant, with noise models trained on biological replicates. edgeR calls used a false discovery rate-adjusted p below 0.01 and a log2 fold-change threshold of 1. As an exploratory analysis of dynamics, max-normalized trajectories of the 1000 most abundant clonotypes were examined with PCA combined with hierarchical clustering. Separately sequenced CD4+ and CD8+ repertoires were used to assign the CD4 or CD8 phenotype of responding clones. TCRdb applied fastp at Q25 and MiXCR to the public reads, then kept only in-frame beta chains. Identical CDR3 protein sequences are pooled into one entry, listed with their most common genes and DNA. The V and J calls shown here were made by TCRdb, not taken from the authors' results. In this sample the table shows roughly 200,000 distinct CDR3 sequences, around 19% of which occur a single time. The top ten constitute approximately 2.4% of the sample.

PBMCs were isolated by Ficoll-Paque density gradient centrifugation. The specimen sequenced was PBMCs or a T cell subset sorted from them (not recorded which). The TCR sequence derives from an adult woman who had mild COVID-19 (a few samples of this study predate the infection). The sample titles of this study are shuffled in the database, so cell type and time point are left out; the donor was told from shared clones.

The CDR3 reads CATAGGSTNEQFF. The sequenced DNA is TGTGCCACGGCGGGAGGGTCAACCAATGAGCAGTTCTTC. The chain employs TRBV6-2 or TRBV6-3 and TRBJ2-1; a stretch of 9 junction bases matches TRBD2. CDR1 and CDR2 are read off the germline V gene as MNHEY and SVGEGT. Germline trimming: 10 bases from V, 6 bases from J; junction bases outside gene matches: 7. The CDR3 goes from the cysteine to the phenylalanine over 13 residues. Only the CDR3 part of the read is kept: 39 bases, read in frame from the first base.